The TCR beta chain under discussion was sequenced for a study of blood T cell repertoires in COVID-19. Study summary: Samples of COVID-19 (acute and convalescent) were obtained from the United States, Italy and Spain. PBMCs, B-cell-depleted T cells, or T cells were the source of the cDNA or gDNA that made up the material.

Original handling: Nucleated cell counts were estimated from reference gene primer amplification. The data were produced by immunoSEQ multiplex PCR, yet TCRdb's version contains in-frame clones alone and is incomplete. Clone size and the V and J calls come from that table; the DNA yielded D and trimming. The profile covers some 160,000 clones, with more than 75% appearing a single time and around 1.9% taken by the ten largest. V shed 4 bases and J 4 bases; nucleotides not matched to a gene: 2. CDR1 and CDR2 (germline): MNHEY, SVGAGI. This CDR3 is built from 13 residues. The material sequenced was peripheral blood. The chain links TRBV6-5 to TRBJ1-1; 8 bases map to TRBD1. The sequence was collected from a man aged 45-65 years who had recovered from COVID-19. The DNA for the CDR3 is TGTGCCAGCAGTTCGACAGGGGCCACTGAAGCTTTCTTT. Residues: CASSSTGATEAFF.